This T cell receptor beta chain was profiled in a study of cytomegalovirus exposure and HLA in healthy donors. Assay used: immunoSEQ multiplex PCR; TCRdb lists only in-frame clones, some missing. The table shows around 250,000 clones, with roughly 90% occurring only once. This clone was found once. V lost 2 bases and J lost 5; bases outside the gene matches: 6. Germline CDR1 SGHRS, CDR2 YFSETQ. This CDR3 region has 14 residues. J is TRBJ1-2 and V is TRBV5-1; 7 bases agree with TRBD1. The sequencing input was PBMCs. The receptor was isolated from a woman aged 18-35 years in good health and CMV-seronegative. The CDR3 region is CASSFGTVNYGYTF. The CDR3 nucleotides are TGCGCCAGCAGCTTCGGGACAGTCAATTATGGCTACACCTTC. Full variable domain (outside the CDR3, taken from reference TRBV5-1 and TRBJ1-2): KAGVTQTPRYLIKTRGQQVTLSCSPISGHRSVSWYQQTPGQGLQFLFEYFSETQRNKGNFPGRFSGRQFSNSRSEMNVSTLELGDSALYLCASSFGTVNYGYTFGSGTRLTVV.